This passage covers 15 T cell receptor beta chains from one sample sequenced in a study of blood T cell repertoires in COVID-19. The repertoire was sequenced with immunoSEQ multiplex PCR; TCRdb's copy has only in-frame clones and lacks some. The data contain 350,000 or so clones, 92% of them singletons. The material sequenced was PBMCs or T cells enriched from blood (not recorded which). The receptors were gathered from a woman aged 25 to 39 who had recovered from COVID-19.

The chain links TRBV5-6 to TRBJ2-7, with D tentatively TRBD2 (7 bases). Trimming shortened V by 4 bases and J by 3 bases, and 14 bases separated the two germline ends. CDR1 is SGHDT, CDR2 YYEEEE, per germline. There are 14 residues in the CDR3. CDR3 bases: TGTGCCAGCAGCGGGGGGGGCCCGAACTACGAGCAGTACTTC. It codes for CASSGGGPNYEQYF.

The chain employs TRBV6-5 and TRBJ2-1; TRBD2 might be the D (6 bases). The CDR3 runs 16 residues. V dropped 2 bases and J dropped 0 bases, with 11 bases sitting between them. Germline V lookup: CDR1 MNHEY, CDR2 SVGAGI. The CDR3 is CASSYLARSSYNEQFF. The CDR3 DNA sequence: TGTGCCAGCAGTTACCTAGCGCGAAGCTCCTACAATGAGCAGTTCTTC.

The gene calls are TRBV7-3 and TRBJ2-1, with D maybe TRBD2 (6 bases). The germline V gene has CDR1 SGHTA and CDR2 FQGTGA. The CDR3 has 13 residues. Trimming took 2 bases from V and 4 from J, leaving 6 bases between them. This CDR3 reads CASSLGLYNEQFF. The CDR3 DNA sequence: TGTGCCAGCAGCTTAGGACTATACAATGAGCAGTTCTTC.

This clone was observed a handful of times. CDR3 region: CASSAQGYSYEQYF. CDR3 coding DNA: TGTGCCAGTAGTGCTCAGGGGTACTCCTACGAGCAGTACTTC. The chain employs TRBV19 and TRBJ2-7; D possibly corresponds to TRBD1 (6 bases). This CDR3 comprises 14 residues. Germline V gene data show CDR1 as LNHDA and CDR2 as SQIVND (reference sequence). V shed 5 bases and J shed 0 bases, with 11 bases lying between them.

CDR3 DNA: TGTGCCAGTAGTCAGGGCCTCTATGGCTACACCTTC. It encodes CASSQGLYGYTF. The V call is TRBV19, the J call TRBJ1-2, with D tentatively TRBD1 (5 bases). Germline V gives CDR1 LNHDA, CDR2 SQIVND (reference sequence). Trimming removed 5 bases at V and 4 bases at J, with 8 bases between. This CDR3 has 12 residues. Full variable domain (rest looked up from reference TRBV19 and TRBJ1-2): DGGITQSPKYLFRKEGQNVTLSCEQNLNHDAMYWYRQDPGQGLRLIYYSQIVNDFQKGDIAEGYSVSREKKESFPLTVTSAQKNPTAFYLCASSQGLYGYTFGSGTRLTVV.

This chain uses TRBV15 with TRBJ1-2, with D possibly matching TRBD1 (6 bases). Germline V CDR1 and CDR2: LNHNV, YYDKDF (reference sequence). The CDR3 covers 15 residues. With 3 bases removed from V and 1 base from J, the gap between germline ends came to 12 bases. The CDR3 DNA follows: TGTGCCACCAGCAGTACAGGGTGGCTTAACTATGGCTACACCTTC. It codes for CATSSTGWLNYGYTF.

V usage is TRBV29-1 and J usage is TRBJ1-5; a possible D gene is TRBD1 (6 bases). The CDR3 totals 15 residues. V was pared by 1 base and J by 4 bases, with 14 bases between. Germline V lookup: CDR1 SQVTM, CDR2 ANQGSEA. The DNA for the CDR3 is TGCAGCGTTGAAGTGGGGGCTTCCCTTAATCAGCCCCAGCATTTT. This encodes CSVEVGASLNQPQHF.

As concerns this clone: At one boundary the junction diverges from the germline segment, which might be a read error. The chain couples TRBV7-7 to TRBJ2-1; 9 bases fit TRBD2. This CDR3 comprises 16 residues. The V gene's germline CDR1 is SSHAT and CDR2 FNYEAQ (reference sequence). The CDR3 DNA is TGTGCTAGCAGCTTACAACCAGCGGGAGGTTGGGGGGAGCAGTTCTTC. It codes for CASSLQPAGGWGEQFF.

The genes are TRBV9 and TRBJ2-3; 9 positions match TRBD1. CDR1 is SGDLS, CDR2 YYNGEE, per germline. The V and J ends lost 3 bases and 1 base, in that order; junction bases with no gene match: 3. This CDR3 is built from 15 residues. DNA for the CDR3: TGTGCCAGCAGCGCCGACAGGGGGGGCACAGATACGCAGTATTTT. It encodes CASSADRGGTDTQYF.

V usage is TRBV5-6 and J usage is TRBJ2-7; 10 bases agree with TRBD1. This CDR3 region has 15 residues. Per germline, CDR1 SGHDT and CDR2 YYEEEE. The J segment lost 4 bases and the V segment lost 4 bases, leaving 8 bases of the junction unmatched. The CDR3 DNA reads TGTGCCAGCAGCGGCCGGGACAGGGGATCTTACGAGCAGTACTTC. This translates into CASSGRDRGSYEQYF.

This clone was picked up one time. CDR3 DNA sequence: TGTGCCAGCAGTAACGGGGGGCGAGAGACCCAGTACTTC. It translates to CASSNGGRETQYF. The chain is built from TRBV6-5 and TRBJ2-5, with a tentative D call TRBD2 (7 bases). V lost 5 bases, J lost 4 bases, and 11 bases lay in between. CDR1 and CDR2 (germline): MNHEY, SVGAGI. This CDR3 is 13 amino acids long.

V and J are TRBV4-3 and TRBJ2-2; 9 positions agree with TRBD1. CDR1 LGHNA and CDR2 YSLEER come from the germline V gene. V was pared by 4 bases and J by 3 bases, with 9 bases of the junction left unmatched. This CDR3 is 17 amino acids long. The CDR3 DNA reads as TGCGCCAGCAGCCGCGGGACAGGGTCCGAGGACACCGGGGAGCTGTTTTTT. Translating it yields CASSRGTGSEDTGELFF.

The chain joins TRBV5-5 to TRBJ2-2; 8 bases line up with TRBD2. The germline V gene encodes CDR1 SGHKS and CDR2 YYEKEE (reference sequence). The V gene end was trimmed by 0 bases and the J gene end by 7 bases; junction bases not matched to a gene: 8. The length of the CDR3 is 16 residues. The CDR3: CASSLGAGGLGGELFF. CDR3 bases: TGTGCCAGCAGCTTGGGCGCGGGGGGCCTGGGCGGGGAGCTGTTTTTT.

J is TRBJ2-7 and V is TRBV5-6; 8 nucleotides line up with TRBD1. The CDR3 has 15 amino acids. V shed 0 bases, J shed 3 bases, and the junction held 5 bases outside the gene matches. Germline CDR1 is SGHDT and CDR2 is YYEEEE. The CDR3 region has the DNA TGTGCCAGCAGCTTGGGGGCAGGGGGCATCTACGAGCAGTACTTC. Protein sequence: CASSLGAGGIYEQYF.

The CDR3 DNA sequence: TGTGCCAGCAATACCGGGACAGGCACCTACGAGCAGTACTTC. Translated: CASNTGTGTYEQYF. The chain employs TRBV7-9 and TRBJ2-7; TRBD1 matches at 8 bases. Germline V gene sequence: CDR1 SEHNR, CDR2 FQNEAQ (reference sequence). With V trimmed by 7 bases and J by 2 bases, 7 bases remained unmatched. The CDR3 is 14 amino acids. The full variable domain, rest sourced from reference TRBV7-9 and TRBJ2-7, is DTGVSQNPRHKITKRGQNVTFRCDPISEHNRLYWYRQTLGQGPEFLTYFQNEAQLEKSRLLSDRFSAERPKGSFSTLEIQRTEQGDSAMYLCASNTGTGTYEQYFGPGTRLTVT.